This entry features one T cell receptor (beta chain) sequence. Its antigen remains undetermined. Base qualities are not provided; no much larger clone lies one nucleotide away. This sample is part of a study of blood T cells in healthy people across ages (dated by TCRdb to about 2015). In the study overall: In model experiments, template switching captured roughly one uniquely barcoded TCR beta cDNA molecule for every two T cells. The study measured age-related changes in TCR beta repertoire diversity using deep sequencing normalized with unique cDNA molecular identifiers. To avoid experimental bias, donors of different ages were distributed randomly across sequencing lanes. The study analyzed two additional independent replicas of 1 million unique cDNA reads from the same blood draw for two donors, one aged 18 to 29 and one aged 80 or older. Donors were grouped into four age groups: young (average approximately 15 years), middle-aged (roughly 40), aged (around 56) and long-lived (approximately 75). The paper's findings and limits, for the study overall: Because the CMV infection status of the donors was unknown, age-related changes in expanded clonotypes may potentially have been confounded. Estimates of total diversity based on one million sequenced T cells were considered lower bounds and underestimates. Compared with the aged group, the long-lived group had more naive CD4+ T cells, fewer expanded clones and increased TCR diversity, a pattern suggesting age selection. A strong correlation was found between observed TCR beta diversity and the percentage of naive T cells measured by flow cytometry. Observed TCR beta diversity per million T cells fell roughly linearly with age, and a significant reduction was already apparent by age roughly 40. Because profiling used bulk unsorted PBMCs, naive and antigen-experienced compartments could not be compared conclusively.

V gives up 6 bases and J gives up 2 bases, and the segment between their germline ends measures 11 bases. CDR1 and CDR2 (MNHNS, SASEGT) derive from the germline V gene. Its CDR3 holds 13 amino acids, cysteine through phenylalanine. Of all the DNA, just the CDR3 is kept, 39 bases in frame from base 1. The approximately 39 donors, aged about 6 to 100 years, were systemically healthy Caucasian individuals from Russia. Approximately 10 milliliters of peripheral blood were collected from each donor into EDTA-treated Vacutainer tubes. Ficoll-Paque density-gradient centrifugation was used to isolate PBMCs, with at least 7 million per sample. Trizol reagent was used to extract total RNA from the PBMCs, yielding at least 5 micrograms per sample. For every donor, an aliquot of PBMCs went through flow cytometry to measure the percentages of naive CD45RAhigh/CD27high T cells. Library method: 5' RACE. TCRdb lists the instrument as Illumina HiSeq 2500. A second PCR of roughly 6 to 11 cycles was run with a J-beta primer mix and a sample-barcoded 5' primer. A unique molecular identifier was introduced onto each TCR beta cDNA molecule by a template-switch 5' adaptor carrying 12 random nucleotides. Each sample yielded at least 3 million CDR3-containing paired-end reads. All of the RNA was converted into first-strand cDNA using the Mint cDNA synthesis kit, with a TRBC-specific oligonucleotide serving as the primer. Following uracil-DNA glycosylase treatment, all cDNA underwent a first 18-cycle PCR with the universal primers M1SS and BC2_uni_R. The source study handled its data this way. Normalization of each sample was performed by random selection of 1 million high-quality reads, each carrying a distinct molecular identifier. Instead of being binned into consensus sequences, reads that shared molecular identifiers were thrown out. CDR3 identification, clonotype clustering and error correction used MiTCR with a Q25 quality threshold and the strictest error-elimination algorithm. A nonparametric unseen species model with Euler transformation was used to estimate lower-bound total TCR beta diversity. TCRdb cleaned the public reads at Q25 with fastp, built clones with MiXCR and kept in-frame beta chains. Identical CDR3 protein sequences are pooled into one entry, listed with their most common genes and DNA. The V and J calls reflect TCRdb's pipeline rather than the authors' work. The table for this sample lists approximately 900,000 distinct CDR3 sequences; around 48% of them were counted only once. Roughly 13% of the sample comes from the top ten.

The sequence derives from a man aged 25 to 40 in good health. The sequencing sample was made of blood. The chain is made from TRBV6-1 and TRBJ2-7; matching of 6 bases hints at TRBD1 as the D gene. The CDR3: CASRDGTTYEQYF. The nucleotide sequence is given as TGTGCCAGCAGGGACGGGACAACCTACGAGCAGTACTTC.